Following are 15 T cell receptor beta chains from one sample sequenced in a study of monozygotic twins with cystic fibrosis. TCRdb's table, derived via immunoSEQ multiplex PCR, lists solely in-frame clones and lacks some. The table lists 25,000 to 40,000 clones, roughly 97% of them singletons. The specimen was blood. These receptors were obtained from a girl aged 2-10 years with cystic fibrosis.

The chain couples TRBV7-2 to TRBJ1-2; perhaps TRBD1 as D (6 bases). The CDR3 covers 12 residues. V shed 3 bases and J shed 5 bases, with 7 bases lying between them. From germline, CDR1 is SGHTA and CDR2 FQGNSA. In DNA form, the CDR3 reads TGTGCCAGCAGCTTGGGGGCTTATGGCTACACCTTC. Protein: CASSLGAYGYTF.

This chain uses TRBV7-2 with TRBJ1-5, with TRBD1 as a possible D gene (6 bases). This CDR3 contains 18 residues. Deletions cut 5 bases from V and 1 base from J, with 21 bases between. Germline-derived CDR1 and CDR2 are SGHTA and FQGNSA. The CDR3 reads CASSQGTTRKVSNQPQHF. In DNA, the CDR3 is TGTGCCAGCAGCCAAGGGACAACCCGTAAGGTGAGCAATCAGCCCCAGCATTTT.

The chain links TRBV19 to TRBJ1-6, with D maybe TRBD1 (6 bases). The V gene's germline CDR1 is LNHDA and CDR2 SQIVND (reference sequence). With 3 bases removed from V and 5 bases from J, the gap between germline ends came to 11 bases. The CDR3 loop spans 15 amino acids. Written as DNA, the CDR3 is TGTGCCAGTAGTATTGCAGGGGTCAATAATTCACCCCTCCACTTT. It yields the protein CASSIAGVNNSPLHF.

J is TRBJ1-5 and V is TRBV2; D is possibly TRBD1 (5 bases). V was pared by 2 bases and J by 8 bases, with 7 bases between. The CDR3 has 12 amino acids. Germline V CDR1 and CDR2: SNHLY, FYNNEI. The CDR3 reads CASSERGKPQHF. Here the CDR3 DNA reads TGTGCCAGCAGTGAAAGGGGAAAGCCCCAGCATTTT.

The V gene is TRBV10-1, the J gene TRBJ1-1, with D tentatively TRBD1 (5 bases). CDR1 is WNHNN, CDR2 SYGVQD, per germline (reference sequence). Trimming stripped 0 bases from V and 5 bases from J, with 13 bases between. The CDR3 covers 15 residues. The CDR3 is CASSESMAGLTEAFF. The CDR3, as DNA: TGCGCCAGCAGTGAGTCGATGGCAGGGTTGACTGAAGCTTTCTTT.

The rearrangement joins TRBV27 to TRBJ2-7; 14 bases fit TRBD2. J was trimmed by 7 bases and V by 4 bases; bases with no gene match: 12. There are 17 residues in the CDR3. The germline V gene encodes CDR1 MNHEY and CDR2 SMNVEV (reference sequence). The CDR3 nucleotides read TGTGCCAGCAGTTACCTCCCGGGGACTAGCGGGAGAGGTGAGCAGTACTTC. This sequence encodes CASSYLPGTSGRGEQYF.

The chain uses TRBV9 and TRBJ2-7; TRBD1 is a possible D gene (5 bases). The CDR3 runs 12 residues. The V end lost 4 bases, the J end lost 3 bases, and 8 bases lay between the germline ends. The germline V gene has CDR1 SGDLS and CDR2 YYNGEE. CDR3 in amino acids: CASSPTDYEQYF. CDR3 sequence (DNA): TGTGCCAGCAGCCCGACAGACTACGAGCAGTACTTC.

The gene calls are TRBV6-5 and TRBJ1-2; 7 nucleotides line up with TRBD1. Germline V gene data show CDR1 as MNHEY and CDR2 as SVGAGI. The CDR3 extends over 14 amino acids. V gave up 6 bases and J gave up 4 bases; unmatched junction bases: 8. The CDR3 DNA reads as TGTGCCAGCAGACGGGTGGACAGGACCTATGGCTACACCTTC. It encodes CASRRVDRTYGYTF.

V gene TRBV6-1 combines with J gene TRBJ2-7; possible D gene TRBD1, 5 bases. CDR3 length equals 13 residues. Germline values: CDR1 MNHNS, CDR2 SASEGT. Trimming left V 6 bases short and J 0 bases short, with 9 bases between. The CDR3 region is CASRYDSSYEQYF. CDR3 sequence (DNA): TGTGCCAGCAGGTATGACAGCTCCTACGAGCAGTACTTC.

The chain couples TRBV7-9 to TRBJ1-4; D remains ambiguous. Trimming cost V 10 bases and J 10 bases, with 13 bases left between them. This CDR3 spans 11 amino acids. CDR1 is SEHNR, CDR2 FQNEAQ, per germline (reference sequence). The CDR3: CATSRKGKLFF. The CDR3 nucleotides are TGTGCCACTAGTAGAAAGGGAAAACTGTTTTTT.

This clone was seen once. V gene TRBV2 combines with J gene TRBJ1-1; D may be TRBD1 (5 bases). CDR3 length equals 12 residues. Germline V gene sequence: CDR1 SNHLY, CDR2 FYNNEI. Trimming pared 11 bases from V and 1 base from J, leaving 11 bases between. In DNA, the CDR3 is TGTGCCGGCAACGGGGGGAACACTGAAGCTTTCTTT. It translates to CAGNGGNTEAFF. Complete variable domain (other parts from reference TRBV2 and TRBJ1-1): EPEVTQTPSHQVTQMGQEVILRCVPISNHLYFYWYRQILGQKVEFLVSFYNNEISEKSEIFDDQFSVERPDGSNFTLKIRSTKLEDSAMYFCAGNGGNTEAFFGQGTRLTVV.

In this sample, this clone turned up once. The chain has TRBV30 and TRBJ1-3, with D unclear. The CDR3 length is 16 residues. With 2 bases removed from V and 2 bases from J, the gap between germline ends came to 16 bases. In germline, CDR1 is GTSNPN, CDR2 SVGIG (reference sequence). The CDR3 protein is CAWSLRRVGTGNTIYF. For the CDR3, the DNA is TGTGCCTGGAGTCTTCGAAGGGTTGGGACTGGAAACACCATATATTTT.

This sequence joins TRBV19 and TRBJ1-3; 7 bases line up with TRBD1. The CDR3 loop spans 17 amino acids. Trimming cost V 3 bases and J 0 bases; bases outside gene matches: 8. In germline, CDR1 is LNHDA, CDR2 SQIVND (reference sequence). For the CDR3, the DNA is TGTGCCAGTAGTATTCACAGGGGAGGTTCCTCTGGAAACACCATATATTTT. It yields the protein CASSIHRGGSSGNTIYF.

The V call is TRBV7-2, the J call TRBJ1-1, with D unclear. CDR1 and CDR2 (germline): SGHTA, FQGNSA. V was trimmed by 2 bases and J by 3 bases, leaving 10 bases between them. The CDR3 has 14 amino acids. CDR3 DNA: TGTGCCAGCAGCTTATCCAGCAGAGACACTGAAGCTTTCTTT. Residues: CASSLSSRDTEAFF.

The chain carries TRBV12-5 and TRBJ1-1; possibly TRBD1 for D (5 bases). This CDR3 region has 15 residues. The germline V gene encodes CDR1 LGHNT and CDR2 FRNRAP. V was trimmed by 6 bases and J by 0 bases, leaving 14 bases between them. The CDR3 loop reads CASGSTRGLNTEAFF. CDR3 DNA: TGTGCTAGTGGGTCGACGAGGGGTTTGAACACTGAAGCTTTCTTT.